This T cell receptor beta chain was obtained from a study of PD-1 blockade in classical Hodgkin lymphoma. Study observations and caveats: What caused the repertoire differences, perhaps disease activity or prior therapy, remains undefined. Healthy donors were reported to have higher baseline TCR diversity than newly diagnosed patients. The diversity seen at baseline in complete responders resembled that of newly diagnosed patients.

Specified time point: cycle 4 day 1 (C4D1), after five to seven weeks of nivolumab. In every patient, relapse followed autologous stem cell transplantation, while exposure to brentuximab vedotin differed. CDR3 length: 15 amino acids. Germline V gene sequence: CDR1 SGHRS, CDR2 YFSETQ. V trimming: 3 bases; J trimming: 4 bases; junction bases outside the gene matches: 6. A word on this clone: Its antigen remains unidentified.

Measured with immunoSEQ multiplex PCR; TCRdb has only the in-frame clones, and not every one. The sample shows about 64,000 clones, around 90% of them seen only once. This clonotype originated in a human donor with classical Hodgkin lymphoma. The source was peripheral blood mononuclear cells (PBMCs), collected before the fourth cycle of nivolumab. This chain links TRBV5-1 with TRBJ2-3, with 9 bases matching TRBD1. The CDR3 DNA is TGCGCCAGCAGCTCACAGGGGGCAAGGGCAGATACGCAGTATTTT. The encoded protein is CASSSQGARADTQYF.